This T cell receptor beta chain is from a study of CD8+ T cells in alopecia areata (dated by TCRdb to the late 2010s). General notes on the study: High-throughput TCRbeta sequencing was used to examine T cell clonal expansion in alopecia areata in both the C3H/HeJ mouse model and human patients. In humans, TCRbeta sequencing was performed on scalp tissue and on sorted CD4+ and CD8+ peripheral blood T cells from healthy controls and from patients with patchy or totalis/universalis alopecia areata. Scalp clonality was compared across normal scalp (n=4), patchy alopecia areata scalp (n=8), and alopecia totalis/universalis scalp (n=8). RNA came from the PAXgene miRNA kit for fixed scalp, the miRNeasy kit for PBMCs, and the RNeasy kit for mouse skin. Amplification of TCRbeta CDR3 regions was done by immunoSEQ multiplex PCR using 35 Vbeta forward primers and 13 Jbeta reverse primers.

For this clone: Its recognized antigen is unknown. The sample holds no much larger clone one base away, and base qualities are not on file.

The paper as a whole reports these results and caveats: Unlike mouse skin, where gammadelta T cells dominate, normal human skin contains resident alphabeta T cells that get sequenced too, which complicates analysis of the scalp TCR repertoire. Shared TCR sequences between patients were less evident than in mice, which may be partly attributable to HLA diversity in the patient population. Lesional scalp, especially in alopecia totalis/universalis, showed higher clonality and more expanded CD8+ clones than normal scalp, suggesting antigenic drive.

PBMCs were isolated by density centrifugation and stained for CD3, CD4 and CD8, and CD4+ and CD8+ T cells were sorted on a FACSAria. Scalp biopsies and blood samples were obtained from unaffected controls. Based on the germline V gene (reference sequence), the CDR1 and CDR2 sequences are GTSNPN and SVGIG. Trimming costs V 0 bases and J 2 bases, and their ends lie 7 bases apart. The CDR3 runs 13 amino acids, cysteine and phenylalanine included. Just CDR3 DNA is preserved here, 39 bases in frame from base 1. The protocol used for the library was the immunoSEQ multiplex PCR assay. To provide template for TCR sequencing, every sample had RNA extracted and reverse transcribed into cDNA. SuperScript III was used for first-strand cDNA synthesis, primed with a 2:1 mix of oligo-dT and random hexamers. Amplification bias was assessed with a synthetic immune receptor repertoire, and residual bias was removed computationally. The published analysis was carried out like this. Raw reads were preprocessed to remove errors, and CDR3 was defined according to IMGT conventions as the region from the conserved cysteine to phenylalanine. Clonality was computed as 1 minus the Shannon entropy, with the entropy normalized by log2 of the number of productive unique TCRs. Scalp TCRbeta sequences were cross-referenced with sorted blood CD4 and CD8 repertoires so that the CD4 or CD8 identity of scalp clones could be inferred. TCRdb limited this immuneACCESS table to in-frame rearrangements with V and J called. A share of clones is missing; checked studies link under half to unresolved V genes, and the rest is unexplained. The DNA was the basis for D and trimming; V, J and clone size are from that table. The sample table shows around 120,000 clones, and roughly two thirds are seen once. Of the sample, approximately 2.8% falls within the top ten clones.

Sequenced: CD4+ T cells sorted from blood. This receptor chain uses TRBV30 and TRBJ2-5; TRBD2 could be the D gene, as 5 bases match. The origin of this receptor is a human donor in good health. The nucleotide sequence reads TGTGCCTGGAGTGTACGGAGGCAAGAGACCCAGTACTTC. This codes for CAWSVRRQETQYF. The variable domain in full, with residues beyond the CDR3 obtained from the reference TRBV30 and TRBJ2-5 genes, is SQTIHQWPATLVQPVGSPLSLECTVEGTSNPNLYWYRQAAGRGLQLLFYSVGIGQISSEVPQNLSASRPQDRQFILSSKKLLLSDSGFYLCAWSVRRQETQYFGPGTRLLVL.